These 15 T cell receptor beta chains came from one sample sequenced in a study of blood T cell repertoires in COVID-19. The repertoire was sequenced with immunoSEQ multiplex PCR; TCRdb's copy has only in-frame clones and lacks some. Of over 200,000 clones in the sample, approximately 90% are singletons; the top ten hold around a tenth. The sequencing input was peripheral blood. The receptors shown here come from a man aged 50 to 60 with COVID-19, enrolled during active disease.

The gene calls are TRBV5-8 and TRBJ2-5, with D tentatively TRBD1 (6 bases). The CDR3 extends over 15 amino acids. Looked up from germline, CDR1 is SGHTS and CDR2 is YDEGEE. V lost 4 bases, J lost 5 bases, and 18 bases lay in between. The CDR3, as DNA: TGTGCCAGCAGCGGCCGGACAGCCCAGTTGGAGACCCAGTACTTC. Translating it yields CASSGRTAQLETQYF.

V and J are TRBV12-3 or TRBV12-4 and TRBJ1-2; D perhaps matches TRBD1 (6 bases). Trimming cost V 6 bases and J 10 bases, with 12 bases left between them. The CDR3 spans 11 residues. The CDR3 DNA reads TGTGCCAGCAGCAACAGGGAGCTCTACACCTTC. This sequence encodes CASSNRELYTF.

This clone was counted a single time. This chain joins TRBV5-5 and TRBJ1-5, with 7 bases lining up with TRBD1. The V segment lost 4 bases and the J segment 5 bases; nucleotides outside the gene matches: 9. CDR3 length: 15 residues. Germline V gene sequence: CDR1 SGHKS, CDR2 YYEKEE (reference sequence). The CDR3 is CASSPKTGFDQPQHF. CDR3 sequence (DNA): TGTGCCAGCAGCCCAAAGACAGGGTTTGATCAGCCCCAGCATTTT.

The chain joins TRBV5-1 to TRBJ1-2; D unresolved. Trimming removed 0 bases at V and 2 bases at J, with 5 bases between. The CDR3 length is 13 residues. Germline V gene data show CDR1 as SGHRS and CDR2 as YFSETQ. The CDR3 sequence is CASSLERNYGYTF. As DNA, the CDR3 is TGCGCCAGCAGCTTGGAGAGGAACTATGGCTACACCTTC.

The chain carries TRBV6-5 and TRBJ1-6, with D perhaps TRBD1 (6 bases). Per the germline V gene, CDR1 is MNHEY and CDR2 is SVGAGI. V gave up 10 bases and J gave up 0 bases, with 10 bases separating them. The CDR3 extends over 14 amino acids. The CDR3 nucleotides read TGTGCCACAGGGGCTAGCTCCTATAATTCACCCCTCCACTTT. It yields the protein CATGASSYNSPLHF.

The chain uses TRBV5-1 and TRBJ1-2; 7 bases are a match to TRBD1. Germline loops: CDR1 SGHRS, CDR2 YFSETQ. With V trimmed by 5 bases and J by 3 bases, 4 bases remained unmatched. The CDR3 is 13 amino acids. The CDR3 reads CASRPGTDYGYTF. The CDR3 region has the DNA TGCGCCAGCAGGCCTGGGACAGACTATGGCTACACCTTC.

A single count supports this clone. This chain uses TRBV20-1 with TRBJ2-3; no reliable D call. Between the trimmed V and J ends, which lost 3 bases and 2 bases, there was a span of 18 bases. The V gene's germline CDR1 is DFQATT and CDR2 SNEGSKA (reference sequence). The CDR3 is 16 residues long. The CDR3 DNA follows: TGCAGTGCTAGTCGTTTGGATGCTAGTATCACAGATACGCAGTATTTT. The encoded protein is CSASRLDASITDTQYF.

The sample holds a few counts of this clone. V gene TRBV30 combines with J gene TRBJ1-5; D is ambiguous. The CDR3 loop spans 13 amino acids. V was clipped by 0 bases and J by 7 bases, with 10 bases between them. Germline CDR1 GTSNPN, CDR2 SVGIG (reference sequence). Here the CDR3 DNA reads TGTGCCTGGAGTGTACGGGGAGGCCAGCCCCAGCATTTT. This sequence encodes CAWSVRGGQPQHF. The full variable domain, with the rest looked up from reference TRBV30 and TRBJ1-5, is SQTIHQWPATLVQPVGSPLSLECTVEGTSNPNLYWYRQAAGRGLQLLFYSVGIGQISSEVPQNLSASRPQDRQFILSSKKLLLSDSGFYLCAWSVRGGQPQHFGDGTRLSIL.

The chain couples TRBV10-2 to TRBJ2-3; TRBD2 agrees at 11 bases. J gave up 2 bases and V 7 bases, and 11 bases lay outside the gene matches. The germline V gene encodes CDR1 WSHSY and CDR2 SAAADI. The CDR3 loop spans 17 amino acids. The CDR3 DNA reads as TGCGCCAGCACCCCACCCCAGACTAGCGGGAACACAGATACGCAGTATTTT. It specifies CASTPPQTSGNTDTQYF.

The J gene is TRBJ2-5, the V gene TRBV3-1 (or the pseudogene TRBV3-2); possibly TRBD1 for D (6 bases). V lost 3 bases and J lost 7, with 30 bases in between. The CDR3 covers 19 residues. Germline values: CDR1 LGHDT, CDR2 YNNKEL (reference sequence). This CDR3 reads CASSQDSGGPIRQKVTQYF. The DNA of the CDR3 is TGTGCCAGCAGCCAGGACAGTGGGGGACCTATCCGGCAAAAGGTGACCCAGTACTTC.

The chain employs TRBV5-4 and TRBJ1-2; tentatively, D is TRBD1 (5 bases). With 0 bases removed from V and 6 bases from J, the gap between germline ends came to 9 bases. Germline V lookup: CDR1 SGHNT, CDR2 YYREEE (reference sequence). The CDR3 has 13 amino acids. The CDR3: CASSLVGTDGYTF. The CDR3 nucleotides are TGTGCCAGCAGCTTGGTCGGGACTGATGGCTACACCTTC.

This rearrangement joins TRBV18 to TRBJ2-7, with 9 bases aligning to TRBD2. Germline lookup yields CDR1 KGHSH and CDR2 LQKENI. The CDR3 spans 15 residues. Trimming cost V 6 bases and J 2 bases; bases outside gene matches: 8. Written as DNA, the CDR3 is TGTGCCAGCTCTGACCAAGGCGGGGGGGCCTACGAGCAGTACTTC. The encoded protein is CASSDQGGGAYEQYF.

The J gene is TRBJ2-7, the V gene TRBV28; 7 bases line up with TRBD1. The CDR3 extends over 12 amino acids. Per the germline V gene, CDR1 is MDHEN and CDR2 is SYDVKM. Trimming at V came to 5 bases and at J to 6 bases, leaving 4 bases not matched to a gene. As DNA, the CDR3 is TGTGCCAGCAGTGCACAGGGGCTCGAGCAGTACTTC. Encoded protein: CASSAQGLEQYF.

The chain links TRBV30 to TRBJ1-2, with 9 positions matching TRBD1. The CDR3 runs 12 residues. Germline CDR1 GTSNPN, CDR2 SVGIG (reference sequence). J lost 8 bases, V lost 5 bases, and 6 bases had no gene match. CDR3 nucleotide sequence: TGTGCCTGGGCCGGGACAGGGCGAGGCTACACCTTC. Translation: CAWAGTGRGYTF.

The gene calls are TRBV7-9 and TRBJ1-1; maybe TRBD1 (5 bases). CDR3 size: 11 residues. With 7 bases removed from V and 7 bases from J, the gap between germline ends came to 10 bases. Germline-derived CDR1 and CDR2 are SEHNR and FQNEAQ (reference sequence). CDR3 in amino acids: CASTQGLEAFF. The CDR3 DNA follows: TGTGCCAGCACCCAGGGACTTGAAGCTTTCTTT.